These 28 T cell receptor beta chains share one sample of origin, sequenced in a study of vaccination effects on CD4 cells after COVID-19. TCRdb's table, derived via immunoSEQ multiplex PCR, lists solely in-frame clones and lacks some. The top ten clones hold under 15% of a sample with roughly 41,000 clones, about three fifths of them seen once. Antigen-specific CD4+ T cells expanded by the ViraFEST assay with viral peptide pools were then sequenced. Once cultured for 10 days, the cells underwent separation to obtain CD4+ T cells. Vaccine recipients had no previous SARS-CoV-2 infection; their nucleocapsid antibodies were negative. These TCRs' antigens remain unknown. Here the sequenced sample was CD4+ T cells from PBMCs cultured with HCoV-OC43 spike peptides, taken before COVID-19 vaccination. Sample subset: HCoV-OC43 spike overlapping peptide pool stimulation. The source is a human donor who received a COVID-19 vaccine.

The chain joins TRBV2 to TRBJ2-3, with no clear D. Germline V gene data show CDR1 as SNHLY and CDR2 as FYNNEI. Trimming pared 8 bases from V and 4 bases from J, leaving 4 bases between. The CDR3 runs 10 residues. The CDR3 reads CASGPDTQYF. CDR3 bases: TGTGCCAGCGGTCCAGATACGCAGTATTTT.

The chain joins TRBV9 to TRBJ2-1; TRBD2 might be the D (6 bases). Trimming removed 3 bases from V and 9 bases from J, with 16 bases in between. Germline V CDR1 and CDR2: SGDLS, YYNGEE. The CDR3 covers 14 residues. CDR3: CASSAPTHGGEQFF. The CDR3 DNA sequence: TGTGCCAGCAGCGCCCCCACTCACGGGGGTGAGCAGTTCTTC.

This clone has a handful of counts. The rearrangement links TRBV13 to TRBJ1-5; the match to TRBD1 covers 7 bases. With 2 bases clipped from V and 3 bases from J, the junction kept 10 bases outside the gene matches. Germline CDR1 and CDR2: PRHDT and FYEKMQ (reference sequence). This CDR3 is built from 17 residues. The CDR3 sequence is CASSLSFGDRANQPQHF. DNA for the CDR3: TGTGCCAGCAGCTTATCTTTTGGGGACAGAGCCAATCAGCCCCAGCATTTT.

The rearrangement links TRBV20-1 to TRBJ2-3; 8 bases fit TRBD2. The ends lost 3 bases at V and 5 bases at J; junction bases unmatched: 4. The CDR3 contains 13 residues. CDR1 is DFQATT and CDR2 is SNEGSKA in the germline V gene (reference sequence). CDR3 DNA: TGCAGTGCTAGTGTAGCGGGGAAAGATACGCAGTATTTT. Residues: CSASVAGKDTQYF.

The rearrangement joins TRBV6-5 to TRBJ1-1; D is unclear. This CDR3 spans 12 amino acids. From germline, CDR1 is MNHEY and CDR2 SVGAGI. The V and J ends lost 5 bases and 8 bases respectively, with 12 bases between them. DNA of the CDR3: TGTGCCAGCAGTCTGGACCGCGAGGAAGCTTTCTTT. As protein: CASSLDREEAFF.

The genes are TRBV18 and TRBJ1-1, with 7 bases aligning to TRBD1. CDR3 size: 15 residues. The trim removed 3 bases at V and 0 bases at J, leaving 4 bases unmatched. Germline CDR1 KGHSH, CDR2 LQKENI. The CDR3 spells CASSPQDRMNTEAFF. The CDR3 nucleotides read TGTGCCAGCTCACCGCAGGACAGGATGAACACTGAAGCTTTCTTT.

V is TRBV6-5 and J is TRBJ2-7; D is perhaps TRBD1 (6 bases). Germline assignment: CDR1 MNHEY and CDR2 SVGAGI. Deletions cut 0 bases from V and 5 bases from J, with 17 bases between. The CDR3 extends over 16 amino acids. The CDR3 spells CASSYSSVGAGDEQYF. Written as DNA, the CDR3 is TGTGCCAGCAGTTACTCGAGTGTTGGGGCAGGGGACGAGCAGTACTTC.

The rearrangement joins TRBV19 to TRBJ2-1; no definite D call. Germline-derived CDR1 and CDR2 are LNHDA and SQIVND (reference sequence). The CDR3 length is 16 residues. Trimming cost V 6 bases and J 0 bases, with 15 bases left between them. The CDR3 nucleotides read TGTGCCAGTAGGGGCCTGGGTGAAAGCTCCTACAATGAGCAGTTCTTC. Amino acid sequence: CASRGLGESSYNEQFF. Full variable domain (rest looked up from reference TRBV19 and TRBJ2-1): DGGITQSPKYLFRKEGQNVTLSCEQNLNHDAMYWYRQDPGQGLRLIYYSQIVNDFQKGDIAEGYSVSREKKESFPLTVTSAQKNPTAFYLCASRGLGESSYNEQFFGPGTRLTVL.

The chain has TRBV7-2 and TRBJ2-7, with 14 positions matching TRBD2. In germline, CDR1 is SGHTA, CDR2 FQGNSA. V gave up 1 base and J gave up 5 bases; unmatched junction bases: 10. The CDR3 totals 18 residues. The chain's CDR3 is CASSLGTLRTSGGNEQYF. The CDR3 DNA is TGTGCCAGCAGCTTAGGGACTCTGAGGACTAGCGGGGGGAACGAGCAGTACTTC.

V and J are TRBV3-1 (or the pseudogene TRBV3-2) and TRBJ2-5, with TRBD1 matching over 8 bases. Per the germline V gene, CDR1 is LGHDT and CDR2 is YNNKEL (reference sequence). The CDR3 is 16 amino acids. V shed 0 bases, J shed 5 bases, and the junction held 8 bases outside the gene matches. The CDR3 DNA is TGTGCCAGCAGCCAAGATTGGGGACAGGTATTCGAGACCCAGTACTTC. Encoded protein: CASSQDWGQVFETQYF.

The V gene is TRBV6-5, the J gene TRBJ2-1; TRBD1 agrees at 11 bases. Germline CDR1 and CDR2: MNHEY and SVGAGI. V shed 7 bases and J 8 bases; nucleotides not matched to a gene: 7. The CDR3 length is 14 residues. The CDR3 coding sequence is TGTGCCAGCACCCGGGACAGGGGGTCTTATGAGCAGTTCTTC. Translating it yields CASTRDRGSYEQFF.

CDR3 sequence: CASSEVLGSQYF. CDR3 DNA: TGTGCCAGCAGTGAAGTACTGGGAAGCCAGTACTTC. The chain is built from TRBV6-1 and TRBJ2-5; D remains unclear. CDR1 MNHNS and CDR2 SASEGT come from the germline V gene. This CDR3 has 12 residues. The V end lost 1 base, the J end lost 10 bases, and 10 bases lay between the germline ends.

The table lists this clone with a few counts. The V gene is TRBV11-2, the J gene TRBJ2-5; TRBD1 matches 8 bases. Germline V lookup: CDR1 SGHAT, CDR2 FQNNGV. The CDR3 consists of 15 residues. The trim removed 1 base at V and 7 bases at J, leaving 8 bases unmatched. CDR3 protein: CASSLGSGGPGTQYF. The DNA of the CDR3 is TGTGCCAGCAGCTTAGGATCAGGGGGCCCAGGGACCCAGTACTTC.

This clone was found a few times. V gene TRBV7-8 combines with J gene TRBJ1-1, with TRBD1 identical over 9 bases. V shed 1 base and J 4 bases; nucleotides not matched to a gene: 4. This CDR3 region has 15 residues. Germline CDR1 reads SGHVS; CDR2 reads FQNEAQ. The DNA of the CDR3 is TGTGCCAGCAGCTTAGGTCGGGACAGGGTCACTGAAGCTTTCTTT. This gives the protein CASSLGRDRVTEAFF.

V gene TRBV11-2 combines with J gene TRBJ2-1; weak D call: TRBD1 (5 bases). Trimming removed 4 bases at V and 0 bases at J, with 10 bases between. Looked up from germline, CDR1 is SGHAT and CDR2 is FQNNGV. This CDR3 spans 15 amino acids. The CDR3 DNA reads as TGTGCCAGCAGCTCCGGACATGGCTCCTACAATGAGCAGTTCTTC. Encoded protein: CASSSGHGSYNEQFF.

This sequence joins TRBV5-1 and TRBJ1-1; perhaps TRBD1 as D (5 bases). V was cut by 1 base and J by 2 bases, with 6 bases left in between. The germline CDR1 and CDR2 sequences are SGHRS and YFSETQ. The CDR3 contains 13 residues. CDR3 residues: CASSLQGNTEAFF. Here the CDR3 DNA reads TGCGCCAGCAGCTTGCAGGGAAACACTGAAGCTTTCTTT.

This clone occurred a few times. J is TRBJ1-4 and V is TRBV4-1, with 9 nucleotides matching TRBD1. CDR1 is MGHRA, CDR2 YSYEKL, per germline. The ends lost 1 base at V and 5 bases at J; junction bases unmatched: 5. This CDR3 region has 16 residues. CDR3 region: CASSQGGTGRNEKLFF. In DNA form, the CDR3 reads TGCGCCAGCAGCCAAGGTGGGACAGGGCGAAATGAAAAACTGTTTTTT.

The chain has TRBV19 and TRBJ1-6, with TRBD1 as a possible D gene (6 bases). Germline CDR1 and CDR2: LNHDA and SQIVND (reference sequence). V was cut by 7 bases and J by 7 bases, with 14 bases left in between. The CDR3 has 14 residues. This CDR3 reads CASTTSGVNSPLHF. In DNA, the CDR3 is TGTGCCAGTACCACGTCAGGGGTCAATTCACCCCTCCACTTT. The complete variable domain, with remaining parts taken from reference TRBV19 and TRBJ1-6, reads DGGITQSPKYLFRKEGQNVTLSCEQNLNHDAMYWYRQDPGQGLRLIYYSQIVNDFQKGDIAEGYSVSREKKESFPLTVTSAQKNPTAFYLCASTTSGVNSPLHFGNGTRLTVT.

The chain joins TRBV6-5 to TRBJ1-4; 7 bases align to TRBD1. Germline lookup yields CDR1 MNHEY and CDR2 SVGAGI. V lost 5 bases to trimming and J lost 3 bases; unmatched junction nucleotides: 3. The CDR3 has 14 amino acids. The CDR3 coding sequence is TGTGCCAGCAGTCACAGGGGTCCTAATGAAAAACTGTTTTTT. Translating gives CASSHRGPNEKLFF.

This chain links TRBV6-1 with TRBJ2-7; maybe TRBD1 (6 bases). V was trimmed by 2 bases and J by 0 bases, leaving 11 bases between them. The CDR3 spans 15 residues. CDR1 and CDR2 from the germline V gene are MNHNS and SASEGT. CDR3 loop: CASSEIRTVSYEQYF. The CDR3 nucleotides read TGTGCCAGCAGTGAAATTAGGACAGTCTCCTACGAGCAGTACTTC.

Only a few counts were recorded for this clone. This chain joins TRBV5-1 and TRBJ2-5; D is perhaps TRBD2 (5 bases). CDR3 length equals 14 residues. Trimming took off 0 bases at V and 7 bases at J, with 13 bases between the two ends. In germline, CDR1 is SGHRS, CDR2 YFSETQ. The CDR3 protein is CASSLDAGQVTQYF. The CDR3 DNA is TGCGCCAGCAGCTTGGATGCGGGCCAGGTGACCCAGTACTTC.

The chain's CDR3 is CAIPGGSPYNEQFF. CDR3 DNA: TGCGCCATACCAGGGGGCTCGCCGTACAATGAGCAGTTCTTC. V gene TRBV5-1 combines with J gene TRBJ2-1, with 8 bases matching TRBD1. The germline V gene encodes CDR1 SGHRS and CDR2 YFSETQ. This CDR3 has 14 amino acids. Trimming removed 9 bases from V and 4 bases from J; junction bases left unmatched: 9. Using reference TRBV5-1 and TRBJ2-1 for the parts outside the CDR3, the full variable domain is KAGVTQTPRYLIKTRGQQVTLSCSPISGHRSVSWYQQTPGQGLQFLFEYFSETQRNKGNFPGRFSGRQFSNSRSEMNVSTLELGDSALYLCAIPGGSPYNEQFFGPGTRLTVL.

This clone has only one observation. J is TRBJ1-4 and V is TRBV7-2; 7 positions agree with TRBD1. The length of the CDR3 is 15 residues. Germline V CDR1 and CDR2: SGHTA, FQGNSA. Trimming took 5 bases from V and 8 from J; bases not matched to a gene: 11. The CDR3: CASSPRPGQREKLFF. The CDR3 region has the DNA TGTGCCAGCAGCCCCCGCCCGGGACAGAGAGAAAAACTGTTTTTT.

V and J are TRBV5-4 and TRBJ2-5, with 7 bases that match TRBD1. Germline V gene data show CDR1 as SGHNT and CDR2 as YYREEE (reference sequence). Losses at the gene ends were 1 base for V and 5 bases for J; bases not matched to a gene: 11. The CDR3 runs 16 residues. CDR3: CASSLSTGSDWETQYF. As DNA, the CDR3 is TGTGCCAGCAGCTTGTCGACAGGGTCTGACTGGGAGACCCAGTACTTC.

J is TRBJ2-1 and V is TRBV6-5; 14 bases are a match to TRBD2. The CDR3 totals 15 residues. CDR1 MNHEY and CDR2 SVGAGI come from the germline V gene. The trim removed 4 bases at V and 4 bases at J, leaving 0 bases unmatched. CDR3 nucleotides: TGTGCCAGCAGTTGGACTAGCGGGGGGTACAATGAGCAGTTCTTC. This translates into CASSWTSGGYNEQFF.

The chain recombines TRBV19 with TRBJ2-2; 9 bases align to TRBD2. The germline V gene has CDR1 LNHDA and CDR2 SQIVND (reference sequence). With 5 bases clipped from V and 6 bases from J, the junction kept 4 bases outside the gene matches. The CDR3 covers 14 residues. The CDR3 DNA reads TGTGCCAGTAGTGGGGCGGGAGGGGCCGGGGAGCTGTTTTTT. Translating gives CASSGAGGAGELFF.

This sequence joins TRBV12-3 or TRBV12-4 and TRBJ2-5; D assignment may be TRBD1 or TRBD2 (5 bases each). This CDR3 region has 13 residues. V dropped 1 base and J dropped 5 bases, with 8 bases sitting between them. CDR3 amino acids: CASSLGGYETQYF. As DNA, the CDR3 is TGTGCCAGCAGTTTAGGGGGGTACGAGACCCAGTACTTC.

The J gene is TRBJ2-7, the V gene TRBV7-2; maybe TRBD2 (6 bases). CDR1 and CDR2 (germline): SGHTA, FQGNSA. Trimming took 5 bases from V and 3 from J, leaving 17 bases between them. CDR3 length equals 15 residues. In nucleotides, the CDR3 is TGTGCCAGCAGCCACGAACTCGGACTATACTACGAGCAGTACTTC. Translated: CASSHELGLYYEQYF.